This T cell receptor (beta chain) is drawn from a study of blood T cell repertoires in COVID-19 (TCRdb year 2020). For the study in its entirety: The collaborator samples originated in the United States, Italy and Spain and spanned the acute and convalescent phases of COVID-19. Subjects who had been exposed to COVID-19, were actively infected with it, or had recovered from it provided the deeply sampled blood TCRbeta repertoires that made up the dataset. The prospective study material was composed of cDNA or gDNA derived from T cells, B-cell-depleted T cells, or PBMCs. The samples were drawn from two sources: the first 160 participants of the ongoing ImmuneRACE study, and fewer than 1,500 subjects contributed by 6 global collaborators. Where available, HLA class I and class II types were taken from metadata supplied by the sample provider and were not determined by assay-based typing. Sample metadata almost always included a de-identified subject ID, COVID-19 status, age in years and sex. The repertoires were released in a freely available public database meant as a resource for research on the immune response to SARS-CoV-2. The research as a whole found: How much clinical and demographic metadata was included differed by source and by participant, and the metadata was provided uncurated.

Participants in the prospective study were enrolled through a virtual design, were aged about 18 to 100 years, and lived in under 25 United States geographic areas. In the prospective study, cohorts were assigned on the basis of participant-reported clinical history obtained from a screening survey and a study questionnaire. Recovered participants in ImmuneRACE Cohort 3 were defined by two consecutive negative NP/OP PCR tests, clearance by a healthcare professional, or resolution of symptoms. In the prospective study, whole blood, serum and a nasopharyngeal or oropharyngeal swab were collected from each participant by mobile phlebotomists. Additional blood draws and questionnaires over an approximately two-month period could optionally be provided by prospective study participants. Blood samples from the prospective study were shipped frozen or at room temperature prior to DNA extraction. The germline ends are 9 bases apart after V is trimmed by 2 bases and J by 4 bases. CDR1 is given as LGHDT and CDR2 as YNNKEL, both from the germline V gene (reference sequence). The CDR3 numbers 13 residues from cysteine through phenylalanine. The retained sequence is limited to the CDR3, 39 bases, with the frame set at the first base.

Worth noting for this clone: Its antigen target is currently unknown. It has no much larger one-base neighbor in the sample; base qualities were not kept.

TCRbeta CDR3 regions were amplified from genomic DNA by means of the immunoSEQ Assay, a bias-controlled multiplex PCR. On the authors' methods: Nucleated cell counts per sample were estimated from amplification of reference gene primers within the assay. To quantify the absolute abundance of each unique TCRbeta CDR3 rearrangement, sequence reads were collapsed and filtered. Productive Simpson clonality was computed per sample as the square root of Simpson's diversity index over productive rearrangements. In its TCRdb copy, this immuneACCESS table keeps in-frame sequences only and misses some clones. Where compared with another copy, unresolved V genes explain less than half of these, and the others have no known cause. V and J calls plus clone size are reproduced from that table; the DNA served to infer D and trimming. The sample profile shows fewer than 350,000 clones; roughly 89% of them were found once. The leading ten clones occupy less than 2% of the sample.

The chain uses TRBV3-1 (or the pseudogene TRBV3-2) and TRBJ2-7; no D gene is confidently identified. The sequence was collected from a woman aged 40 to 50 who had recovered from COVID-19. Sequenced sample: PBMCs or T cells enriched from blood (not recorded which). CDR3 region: CASSQWARYEQYF. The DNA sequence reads TGTGCCAGCAGCCAATGGGCGCGATACGAGCAGTACTTC.